This entry describes one TCR beta chain. This clone was seen a few times. It lacks a known antigen. Within one base of it there is no much larger clone, and no base qualities were kept. The record originates from a study of technical replicates of blood from several donors (dated by TCRdb to 2017 to 2019). Its CDR3 holds 13 amino acids, cysteine through phenylalanine. CDR3 DNA only is kept here, 39 bases in frame from base 1. The trim is 3 bases for V and 3 bases for J, with a gap of 9 bases between the germline ends. The germline V gene yields WSHSY for CDR1 and SAAADI for CDR2. The library was produced with the immunoSEQ multiplex PCR assay. TCRdb re-hosts the immuneACCESS table, in-frame sequences only. Its copies lack some clones; in the studies checked, an unresolved V gene accounts for under half of them, and the cause for the rest is not known. This sample holds some 74,000 clones; roughly 89% were observed only once. The ten biggest clones cover roughly 0.36% of the sample.

Recombination connected TRBV10-2 to TRBJ2-7; D gene: possibly TRBD2, on 7 matching bases. The clonotype was recovered from a human donor in good health. The source material was T cells isolated from PBMCs. The CDR3 protein sequence reads: CASSEGGVYEQYF. The bases read TGCGCCAGCAGTGAAGGGGGGGTCTACGAGCAGTACTTC.